The source of this T cell receptor (beta chain) is a study of blood T cell repertoires in COVID-19 (dated by TCRdb to the early 2020s). Broadly, across the study: Collaborator samples came from the United States, Italy and Spain and covered acute and convalescent phases of COVID-19. The material from the prospective study consisted of cDNA or gDNA derived from T cells, B-cell-depleted T cells, or PBMCs. Subjects who had been exposed to COVID-19, were actively infected with it, or had recovered from it provided the deeply sampled blood TCRbeta repertoires that made up the dataset. The repertoires were released in a freely available public database intended as a resource for research on the immune response to SARS-CoV-2. Samples came from the ongoing ImmuneRACE study (first 160 participants) plus 1,254 subjects from 6 global collaborators. The sample metadata nearly always contained a de-identified subject ID, COVID-19 status, age in years and sex. HLA class I and class II types, where available, came from metadata supplied by the sample provider rather than from assay-based typing. What the work shows at the level of the full study, not this receptor alone: Clinical and demographic metadata were provided uncurated, with the amount varying by source and participant.

The germline V gene sets CDR1 to SGHRS and CDR2 to YFSETQ. Taken from cysteine to phenylalanine, the CDR3 has 18 residues. The entry retains the CDR3 DNA only, 54 bases that are in frame from base 1. Trimmed from V: 5 bases; trimmed from J: 5 bases; junction bases lacking a gene match: 19. The collaborating institutions used their own protocols to collect whole blood in K2EDTA tubes. For TCRbeta analysis, collaborator samples were shipped as frozen whole blood, as isolated PBMCs, or as DNA extracted from either sample type. In regard to this clone: Its cognate antigen has yet to be identified. No quality values exist for individual bases; no much larger clone is one base distant.

TCRbeta CDR3 regions were amplified from genomic DNA by means of the immunoSEQ Assay, a bias-controlled multiplex PCR. Turning to the authors' computational methods: Within the assay, amplification of reference gene primers was used to estimate how many nucleated cells each sample contained. Sequence reads were collapsed and filtered to measure the absolute abundance of every unique TCRbeta CDR3 rearrangement. For each sample, productive Simpson clonality was calculated by taking the square root of Simpson's diversity index across productive rearrangements. TCRdb re-hosts the immuneACCESS table, in-frame sequences only. Its copies lack some clones; in the studies checked, an unresolved V gene accounts for under half of them, and the cause for the rest is not known. That table is the source of V, J and clone size, and D and trimming were worked out from the DNA. This sample lists fewer than 250,000 clones; around 89% were detected once. The ten biggest clones cover roughly 4.7% of the sample.

The rearrangement joined TRBV5-1 to TRBJ2-1, with 7 junctional bases fitting TRBD2. The specimen was peripheral blood. This TCR was recovered from a human donor in a cohort sampled during active COVID-19. The CDR3 reads CASSFGPNLAADHNEQFF. The DNA is as follows: TGCGCCAGCAGTTTTGGGCCAAATCTAGCGGCCGATCACAATGAGCAGTTCTTC.